This T cell receptor beta chain comes out of a study of cytomegalovirus exposure and HLA in healthy donors. Overall study context: The approximately 120 validation repertoires, a later analysis reported, used the same platform as the roughly 710 first-cohort repertoires. Study outcomes and limitations: Three chains linked to CMV were shown in vitro to be specific for CMV antigens. Cytomegalovirus association was assigned to approximately 160 TCR beta chains. The TCR clusters that emerged in the first cohort tended, a later analysis found, to co-occur in the roughly 130 validation repertoires.

Profiled with immunoSEQ multiplex PCR; TCRdb holds only in-frame clones, not every one. The data show tens of thousands of clones, about 88% seen once. A single count supports this clone. Its antigen is still unknown. This TCR was sampled from a woman aged 25-40 years in good health and CMV-seronegative. Source material: PBMCs.

The CDR3 DNA reads as TGTGCCAGCAGCCGAGAGAGGGTCAACTATGGCTACACCTTC. It specifies CASSRERVNYGYTF. The chain couples TRBV9 to TRBJ1-2; no reliable D call. There are 14 residues in the CDR3. CDR1 is SGDLS and CDR2 is YYNGEE in the germline V gene. Trimming pared 4 bases from V and 2 bases from J, leaving 12 bases between.